The 22 T cell receptor beta chains given below trace back to one sample, sequenced in a study of T cells in Graves' hyperthyroidism and ophthalmopathy. Researchers took RNA transcripts and amplified the TCR beta CDR3 regions from them. The TCR CDR3 was amplified in a first-round RT-PCR using the HTBI primer set. TCRdb re-called the multiplex PCR reads with MiXCR, one entry per CDR3 protein. Here the sample spans about 680,000 distinct CDR3 sequences, about a third being singletons. The sequenced sample consisted of blood. The source is a woman in her thirties or forties with Graves' hyperthyroidism.

This clonotype was observed at least ten times. J is TRBJ2-5 and V is TRBV7-8; TRBD2 matches 11 bases. This CDR3 contains 15 residues. V trimming: 1 base; J trimming: 7 bases; junction bases outside the gene matches: 5. Germline loops: CDR1 SGHVS, CDR2 FQNEAQ. CDR3 nucleotides: TGTGCCAGCAGCTTAGTTAGCGGGGGGGCCGGGACCCAGTACTTC. Amino acids: CASSLVSGGAGTQYF. Based on the CDR3 plus reference TRBV7-8 and TRBJ2-5, the full variable domain is GAGVSQSPRYKVAKRGQDVALRCDPISGHVSLFWYQQALGQGPEFLTYFQNEAQLDKSGLPSDRFFAERPEGSVSTLKIQRTQQEDSAVYLCASSLVSGGAGTQYFGPGTRLLVL.

The chain uses TRBV2 and TRBJ2-2, with 9 bases aligning to TRBD2. The V segment lost 6 bases and the J segment 7 bases; nucleotides outside the gene matches: 12. CDR3 length equals 16 residues. Per the germline V gene, CDR1 is SNHLY and CDR2 is FYNNEI. As DNA, the CDR3 is TGTGCCAGCAGGCTCACTAGCGGGCCCCTGGTCGGGGAGCTGTTTTTT. This translates into CASRLTSGPLVGELFF.

This clonotype was seen more than once but under ten times. J is TRBJ1-1 and V is TRBV12-3 or TRBV12-4; D gene unclear. The CDR3 extends over 11 amino acids. V gave up 4 bases and J gave up 7 bases, with 7 bases separating them. The CDR3 sequence: CASSYSREAFF. CDR3 nucleotide sequence: TGTGCCAGCAGTTACAGTCGTGAAGCTTTCTTT.

This sequence joins TRBV7-2 and TRBJ2-7, with 10 nucleotides matching TRBD1. This CDR3 has 14 residues. Germline V gene sequence: CDR1 SGHTA, CDR2 FQGNSA. The J segment lost 3 bases and the V segment lost 9 bases, leaving 8 bases of the junction unmatched. The CDR3 reads CASRKDRGGYEQYF. CDR3 DNA sequence: TGTGCCAGTAGGAAGGACAGGGGGGGCTACGAGCAGTACTTC. The full variable domain, with the rest looked up from reference TRBV7-2 and TRBJ2-7, is GAGVSQSPSNKVTEKGKDVELRCDPISGHTALYWYRQSLGQGLEFLIYFQGNSAPDKSGLPSDRFSAERTGGSVSTLTIQRTQQEDSAVYLCASRKDRGGYEQYFGPGTRLTVT.

This clonotype occurred a few times. J is TRBJ2-7 and V is TRBV9; TRBD2 might be the D (6 bases). The CDR3 length is 12 residues. Germline V gives CDR1 SGDLS, CDR2 YYNGEE. V lost 4 bases and J lost 7, with 12 bases in between. This CDR3 reads CASSPGTLEQYF. CDR3 nucleotides: TGTGCCAGCAGCCCGGGGACTTTAGAGCAGTACTTC.

This clonotype was recorded at least ten times. The rearrangement uses TRBV9 and TRBJ2-5; perhaps TRBD2 as D (6 bases). Looked up from germline, CDR1 is SGDLS and CDR2 is YYNGEE. Trimming removed 4 bases from V and 4 bases from J, with 14 bases in between. This CDR3 contains 14 residues. For the CDR3, the DNA is TGTGCCAGCAGCCCAAGACTAGTGTCAGAGACCCAGTACTTC. It codes for CASSPRLVSETQYF.

At least ten counts were recorded for this clonotype. In DNA form, the CDR3 reads TGCGCCAGCATGGGTACGTCGAGCCATAACACTGAAGCTTTCTTT. Protein: CASMGTSSHNTEAFF. This rearrangement joins TRBV10-2 to TRBJ1-1; D call uncertain. V was cut by 7 bases and J by 2 bases, with 17 bases left in between. This CDR3 spans 15 amino acids. Germline V gene lookup returns CDR1 WSHSY and CDR2 SAAADI.

This clonotype was picked up a small number of times. This sequence joins TRBV7-9 and TRBJ2-5; TRBD2 matches at 14 bases. CDR1 is SEHNR, CDR2 FQNEAQ, per germline (reference sequence). The CDR3 covers 17 residues. V shed 5 bases and J 5 bases; nucleotides not matched to a gene: 10. This CDR3 reads CASSETGTSGSGETQYF. The CDR3 DNA reads as TGTGCCAGCAGCGAAACCGGGACTAGCGGGAGTGGCGAGACCCAGTACTTC.

This clonotype was found a few times. This chain uses TRBV12-3 or TRBV12-4 with TRBJ2-7, with 13 bases fitting TRBD2. The CDR3 contains 15 residues. The V gene end was trimmed by 4 bases and the J gene end by 7 bases; junction bases not matched to a gene: 7. Here the CDR3 DNA reads TGTGCCAGCAGTTCCGGACTAGCGGGAGCTAGTGAGCAGTACTTC. This translates into CASSSGLAGASEQYF.

The CDR3 DNA sequence: TGTGCCAGCAGCCCGGCAGGAGACAAAGGTCGCACCTTC. Encoded protein: CASSPAGDKGRTF. The chain joins TRBV11-3 to TRBJ1-2, with D hard to call. The germline V gene has CDR1 SGHNT and CDR2 YENEEA. Trimming took off 5 bases at V and 13 bases at J, with 20 bases between the two ends. The CDR3 contains 13 residues. The full variable domain, with the rest looked up from reference TRBV11-3 and TRBJ1-2, is EAGVVQSPRYKIIEKKQPVAFWCNPISGHNTLYWYLQNLGQGPELLIRYENEEAVDDSQLPKDRFSAERLKGVDSTLKIQPAELGDSAVYLCASSPAGDKGRTFGSGTRLTVV.

Regarding this clonotype: A much larger clone is a single base away; this may be a read error. V and J are TRBV20-1 and TRBJ2-5, with 7 bases aligning to TRBD2. There are 13 residues in the CDR3. Germline trimming cut 4 bases from V and 5 bases from J; bases unmatched to any gene: 7. Germline V gives CDR1 DFQATT, CDR2 SNEGSKA (reference sequence). This CDR3 is CSATRRGWETQYF. The CDR3 nucleotides read TGCAGTGCTACCCGGCGGGGGTGGGAGACCCAGTACTTC.

This clonotype was counted only a few times. The chain uses TRBV5-4 and TRBJ1-2; a weak D match, TRBD1 (6 bases). Germline CDR1 SGHNT, CDR2 YYREEE (reference sequence). CDR3 length: 14 amino acids. V lost 4 bases, J lost 4 bases, and 14 bases lay in between. CDR3 protein: CASSDAGAPYGYTF. The CDR3 region has the DNA TGTGCCAGCAGCGATGCGGGGGCCCCCTATGGCTACACCTTC.

The CDR3 nucleotides read TGTGCTAGTGGTTTAGGCTGGAGGGGTGGGAACACTGAAGCTTTCTTT. This encodes CASGLGWRGGNTEAFF. The J gene is TRBJ1-1, the V gene TRBV12-5, with D tentatively TRBD1 (5 bases). V lost 3 bases and J lost 1, with 15 bases in between. The CDR3 is made up of 16 amino acids. In germline, CDR1 is LGHNT, CDR2 FRNRAP.

This clonotype was picked up many times. J is TRBJ1-6 and V is TRBV7-9, with D perhaps TRBD1 (5 bases). The CDR3 loop spans 12 amino acids. Per the germline V gene, CDR1 is SEHNR and CDR2 is FQNEAQ (reference sequence). The V end lost 5 bases, the J end lost 12 bases, and 11 bases lay between the germline ends. CDR3: CASSDEGLPLHF. Written as DNA, the CDR3 is TGTGCCAGCAGCGACGAGGGGCTACCCCTCCACTTT.

As to this clonotype: Germline is not matched at one junction end, which may reflect a read error. The chain links TRBV7-2 to TRBJ2-2; D gene uncertain. This CDR3 has 16 amino acids. Looked up from germline, CDR1 is SGHTA and CDR2 is FQGNSA. The CDR3 DNA reads as TGTGCCAGCGGCTTTGTAGGTAGTCCGAACACCGGGGAGCTGTTTTTT. Amino acids: CASGFVGSPNTGELFF.

The rearrangement uses TRBV7-2 and TRBJ1-2, with D uncertain. Trimming removed 2 bases at V and 1 base at J, with 14 bases between. The CDR3 totals 16 residues. Germline CDR1 reads SGHTA; CDR2 reads FQGNSA. The CDR3: CASSLIRKADNYGYTF. CDR3 sequence (DNA): TGTGCCAGCAGCTTAATTCGGAAAGCAGATAACTATGGCTACACCTTC.

This clonotype has a count of ten or more. The gene calls are TRBV19 and TRBJ1-2; 8 nucleotides agree with TRBD1. The CDR3 totals 14 residues. The V gene's germline CDR1 is LNHDA and CDR2 SQIVND (reference sequence). V lost 6 bases and J lost 4; bases outside the gene matches: 7. As DNA, the CDR3 is TGTGCCAGTAGCACCGGACAGGGATTCTATGGCTACACCTTC. Protein product: CASSTGQGFYGYTF.

As to this clonotype: The junction and the germline gene differ at one end; a read error may be behind it. The V and J genes are TRBV9 and TRBJ2-2, with a weak D call TRBD1 (6 bases). Germline V lookup: CDR1 SGDLS, CDR2 YYNGEE. The CDR3 extends over 16 amino acids. The CDR3 DNA reads TGTGCCAGCAGCGTAGCGACAGGCCCGAACACCGGGGCGCTGTTTTTT. This sequence encodes CASSVATGPNTGALFF.

With regard to this clonotype: A much larger clone sits a single nucleotide away, making a read error possible. The rearrangement joins TRBV11-1 to TRBJ2-7; perhaps TRBD2 as D (6 bases). Looked up from germline, CDR1 is SGHAT and CDR2 is FQDESV (reference sequence). The CDR3 extends over 15 amino acids. Trimming removed 2 bases at V and 6 bases at J, with 17 bases between. CDR3 in amino acids: CASSLSSGVGCEQYF. The DNA of the CDR3 is TGTGCCAGCAGCTTAAGTTCGGGAGTCGGCTGCGAGCAGTACTTC. Complete variable domain (other parts from reference TRBV11-1 and TRBJ2-7): EAEVAQSPRYKITEKSQAVAFWCDPISGHATLYWYRQILGQGPELLVQFQDESVVDDSQLPKDRFSAERLKGVDSTLKIQPAELGDSAMYLCASSLSSGVGCEQYFGPGTRLTVT.

The gene calls are TRBV20-1 and TRBJ1-2, with D unresolved. This CDR3 is 13 amino acids long. The V gene's germline CDR1 is DFQATT and CDR2 SNEGSKA (reference sequence). CDR3 nucleotides: TGCAGCGAAGGCAGCTGGGTAAACTATGGCTACACCTTC. This translates into CSEGSWVNYGYTF.

This clonotype was observed many times. The chain is built from TRBV19 and TRBJ1-4; D not resolved. Germline V gene lookup returns CDR1 LNHDA and CDR2 SQIVND (reference sequence). Trimming left V 2 bases short and J 5 bases short, with 3 bases between. CDR3 length equals 12 residues. CDR3 bases: TGTGCCAGTAGTATACCGAATGAAAAACTGTTTTTT. It codes for CASSIPNEKLFF.

This clonotype occurred a few times. The genes are TRBV6-5 and TRBJ1-2; D perhaps matches TRBD1 (6 bases). The CDR3 length is 16 residues. The germline V and J ends were trimmed by 7 bases and 4 bases, with 22 bases remaining between them. Germline V lookup: CDR1 MNHEY, CDR2 SVGAGI. The CDR3 DNA reads as TGTGCCAGCACCTCCCCTGCGGGGGGCTCCGTCTATGGCTACACCTTC. Amino acid sequence: CASTSPAGGSVYGYTF.